This entry lists 16 T cell receptor beta chains sequenced from one sample in a study of blood T cells in healthy people across ages. For the second PCR, which ran for about 7 to 11 cycles, a sample-barcoded 5' primer and a J-beta primer mix were used. TCRdb fed the 5' RACE reads into MiXCR, producing one record per CDR3 protein. This sample has about 830,000 distinct CDR3 sequences; under 80% occur once, and the top ten carry 28%. The sequenced sample was blood. The source is a man aged 30 to 39 in good health.

The V and J genes are TRBV29-1 and TRBJ2-1; perhaps TRBD2 as D (6 bases). This CDR3 is built from 17 residues. Germline loops: CDR1 SQVTM, CDR2 ANQGSEA. Trimming cost V 3 bases and J 9 bases, with 27 bases left between them. CDR3 DNA sequence: TGCAGCGTTGAGAAGGAGGGTTGGGAGACAATTACATTTGAGCAGTTCTTC. Its translation: CSVEKEGWETITFEQFF.

This clonotype was detected a few times. A read error is possible here, since a much larger clone lies one base away. The chain links TRBV15 to TRBJ2-7; D gene ambiguous. The CDR3 length is 11 residues. CDR1 LNHNV and CDR2 YYDKDF come from the germline V gene (reference sequence). Deletions cut 5 bases from V and 1 base from J, with 3 bases between. CDR3 DNA: TGTGCCACCAGCGGATCCTACGAGCAGTACTTC. Encoded protein: CATSGSYEQYF. Combining the CDR3 with reference TRBV15 and TRBJ2-7 gives the whole variable domain DAMVIQNPRYQVTQFGKPVTLSCSQTLNHNVMYWYQQKSSQAPKLLFHYYDKDFNNEADTPDNFQSRRPNTSFCFLDIRSPGLGDTAMYLCATSGSYEQYFGPGTRLTVT.

The chain joins TRBV20-1 to TRBJ1-1; D remains ambiguous. The CDR3 totals 12 residues. Deletions cut 8 bases from V and 1 base from J, with 11 bases between. From germline, CDR1 is DFQATT and CDR2 SNEGSKA (reference sequence). CDR3 nucleotides: TGCAGTCCCCTCTCCGGGAACACTGAAGCTTTCTTT. Protein product: CSPLSGNTEAFF.

V and J are TRBV7-2 and TRBJ2-3; tentative D call: TRBD1 (6 bases). Trimming removed 4 bases at V and 1 base at J, with 15 bases between. The CDR3 is made up of 16 amino acids. Germline CDR1 reads SGHTA; CDR2 reads FQGNSA. Here the CDR3 reads CASSSQGRTGTDTQYF. The CDR3 region has the DNA TGTGCCAGCAGCTCCCAGGGGCGGACAGGCACAGATACGCAGTATTTT. Based on the CDR3 plus reference TRBV7-2 and TRBJ2-3, the full variable domain is GAGVSQSPSNKVTEKGKDVELRCDPISGHTALYWYRQSLGQGLEFLIYFQGNSAPDKSGLPSDRFSAERTGGSVSTLTIQRTQQEDSAVYLCASSSQGRTGTDTQYFGPGTRLTVL.

This clonotype was recorded a few times. The chain uses TRBV6-1 and TRBJ2-3; no definite D call. Germline CDR1 MNHNS, CDR2 SASEGT. CDR3 length equals 14 residues. Trimming took off 2 bases at V and 2 bases at J, with 8 bases between the two ends. This CDR3 reads CASSERKNTDTQYF. In DNA form, the CDR3 reads TGTGCCAGCAGTGAACGGAAGAACACAGATACGCAGTATTTT.

In its sample, this clonotype was seen many times. The chain employs TRBV10-3 and TRBJ1-2; TRBD1 matches at 7 bases. With 3 bases clipped from V and 1 base from J, the junction kept 11 bases outside the gene matches. Germline CDR1 reads ENHRY; CDR2 reads SYGVKD. This CDR3 spans 17 amino acids. CDR3 coding DNA: TGTGCCATCAGTGAACACGCAGTTACAGGGGTTAACTATGGCTACACCTTC. Encoded protein: CAISEHAVTGVNYGYTF.

This chain connects TRBV20-1 to TRBJ1-2; D ambiguous. Germline CDR1 and CDR2: DFQATT and SNEGSKA (reference sequence). Trimming took off 0 bases at V and 4 bases at J, with 6 bases between the two ends. The CDR3 spans 12 residues. CDR3 sequence (DNA): TGCAGTGCTAGAGATGCAGTCTATGGCTACACCTTC. As protein: CSARDAVYGYTF.

The table lists this clonotype with a count of one. This may be a read error: a much more frequent sequence differs by one nucleotide. The rearrangement joins TRBV5-1 to TRBJ2-1; D is ambiguous. Germline V gene lookup returns CDR1 SGHRS and CDR2 YFSETQ. The CDR3 contains 14 residues. V gave up 4 bases and J gave up 10 bases, with 18 bases separating them. The CDR3 DNA sequence: TGCGCCAGCAGCCCCCGACAAAGCTCCTACGAGCAGTTCTTC. Protein: CASSPRQSSYEQFF.

The rearrangement links TRBV20-1 to TRBJ2-5; 14 bases are shared with TRBD2. The junction had 3 bases not matched to a gene; V was cut back by 4 bases and J by 2 bases. The CDR3 has 15 amino acids. Germline CDR1 DFQATT, CDR2 SNEGSKA (reference sequence). The CDR3 DNA sequence: TGCAGTGCTATCGGGACTAGCGGGGGACAAGAGACCCAGTACTTC. Protein: CSAIGTSGGQETQYF.

The rearrangement links TRBV9 to TRBJ1-5, with D unresolved. Germline CDR1 and CDR2: SGDLS and YYNGEE. The length of the CDR3 is 15 residues. Trimming took 3 bases from V and 6 from J, leaving 16 bases between them. The CDR3 reads CASSGPSSGVQPQHF. The CDR3 DNA sequence: TGTGCCAGCAGCGGGCCGAGTAGTGGAGTTCAGCCCCAGCATTTT. The full variable domain, its missing parts supplied by reference TRBV9 and TRBJ1-5, is DSGVTQTPKHLITATGQRVTLRCSPRSGDLSVYWYQQSLDQGLQFLIQYYNGEERAKGNILERFSAQQFPDLHSELNLSSLELGDSALYFCASSGPSSGVQPQHFGDGTRLSIL.

This clonotype was counted a single time. The chain links TRBV27 to TRBJ2-7, with 7 bases identical to TRBD2. The CDR3 length is 15 residues. V trimming: 4 bases; J trimming: 4 bases; junction bases outside the gene matches: 10. CDR1 and CDR2 from the germline V gene are MNHEY and SMNVEV (reference sequence). In DNA form, the CDR3 reads TGTGCCAGCAGTTCCTTGAGCGGGGTTCAGTACGAGCAGTACTTC. Translating gives CASSSLSGVQYEQYF.

The chain is built from TRBV7-2 and TRBJ2-5; D call uncertain. The CDR3 runs to 16 residues. V shed 2 bases and J shed 2 bases, with 15 bases lying between them. Germline V CDR1 and CDR2: SGHTA, FQGNSA. DNA of the CDR3: TGTGCCAGCAGCTTACATCTCGGCCGATCTCAAGAGACCCAGTACTTC. Translating gives CASSLHLGRSQETQYF.

This clonotype was detected only once. V gene TRBV9 combines with J gene TRBJ2-3; TRBD2 aligns across 9 bases. V dropped 0 bases and J dropped 2; count of bases not matched to a gene: 7. CDR1 is SGDLS, CDR2 YYNGEE, per germline. The CDR3 is made up of 17 amino acids. The CDR3 nucleotides read TGTGCCAGCAGCGTAGGGCGGGGGGGAACCTCCACAGATACGCAGTATTTT. It codes for CASSVGRGGTSTDTQYF.

The chain has TRBV12-3 or TRBV12-4 and TRBJ2-4, with D tentatively TRBD2 (6 bases). Trimming cost V 1 base and J 1 base, with 14 bases left between them. This CDR3 comprises 17 residues. CDR3 sequence reads: CASSLEGGGVAKNIQYF. The CDR3 DNA reads TGTGCCAGCAGTTTAGAGGGTGGAGGGGTGGCCAAAAACATTCAGTACTTC.

The rearrangement uses TRBV20-1 and TRBJ1-2; 7 positions match TRBD1. Germline values: CDR1 DFQATT, CDR2 SNEGSKA (reference sequence). This CDR3 contains 14 residues. J gave up 4 bases and V 6 bases, and 11 bases lay outside the gene matches. CDR3 sequence reads: CSAKHRQGIYGYTF. The CDR3 DNA reads TGCAGTGCAAAACATCGACAGGGTATCTATGGCTACACCTTC.

The chain joins TRBV7-2 to TRBJ1-1, with D hard to call. CDR1 SGHTA and CDR2 FQGNSA come from the germline V gene. This CDR3 comprises 14 residues. V was cut by 1 base and J by 6 bases, with 12 bases left in between. The CDR3 sequence is CASSLDWQSAEAFF. CDR3 DNA sequence: TGTGCCAGCAGCTTAGATTGGCAGTCCGCTGAAGCTTTCTTT.